These 32 T cell receptor beta chains were all obtained from the same sample, sequenced in a study of spatial heterogeneity in lung cancer. These receptors have no identified antigens. TCRdb analysed the 5' RACE reads with MiXCR anew, one entry per CDR3 protein. The repertoire includes thousands of distinct CDR3 sequences, roughly 13% of them detected once, and approximately 15% sits in the top ten. Study-wide points: Tracking of tumor mutation counts was seen in expanded intratumoral alpha and beta TCR counts.

Documented time point: sample taken at primary tumor resection. Specimen: lung tumor tissue, collected at surgery. Receptors were obtained from a male donor with early-stage non-small cell lung cancer.

This clonotype counts as medium-sized. The V gene is TRBV9, the J gene TRBJ2-6; 8 bases agree with TRBD1. V lost 4 bases and J lost 3; bases outside the gene matches: 6. The CDR3 is 16 amino acids. Germline CDR1 reads SGDLS; CDR2 reads YYNGEE. The CDR3 DNA sequence: TGTGCCAGCAGCAAGGACAGGGTACGTGGGGCCAACGTCCTGACTTTC. Translation gives CASSKDRVRGANVLTF.

This clonotype showed up many times. V gene TRBV7-2 combines with J gene TRBJ1-4, with 7 bases identical to TRBD1. V gave up 5 bases and J gave up 6 bases; unmatched junction bases: 15. In germline, CDR1 is SGHTA, CDR2 FQGNSA. This CDR3 has 17 residues. CDR3 nucleotides: TGTGCCAGCAGCCGACAGAGACACAGGGGTATGGATGAAAAACTGTTTTTT. Amino acids: CASSRQRHRGMDEKLFF.

This rearrangement joins TRBV28 to TRBJ2-7; D is tentatively TRBD1 or TRBD2 (5 bases each). The germline V gene encodes CDR1 MDHEN and CDR2 SYDVKM. V was cut by 5 bases and J by 3 bases, with 14 bases left in between. CDR3 length equals 14 residues. Written as DNA, the CDR3 is TGTGCCAGCAGTCCGGGGACCACAAACTACGAGCAGTACTTC. Translating gives CASSPGTTNYEQYF.

This clonotype was detected many times. The chain employs TRBV7-3 and TRBJ2-1; 7 nucleotides agree with TRBD1. Looked up from germline, CDR1 is SGHTA and CDR2 is FQGTGA. Trimming at V came to 2 bases and at J to 2 bases, leaving 3 bases not matched to a gene. CDR3 size: 15 residues. The CDR3 DNA reads as TGTGCCAGCAGCTTAGTACAGGGGACCTACAATGAGCAGTTCTTC. Encoded protein: CASSLVQGTYNEQFF.

This clonotype was counted ten times or more. This chain uses TRBV5-1 with TRBJ1-2, with D possibly matching TRBD1 (6 bases). Germline CDR1 reads SGHRS; CDR2 reads YFSETQ. CDR3 size: 14 residues. V dropped 2 bases and J dropped 2 bases, with 10 bases sitting between them. CDR3 loop: CASSFRDINYGYTF. As DNA, the CDR3 is TGCGCCAGCAGCTTCCGGGACATCAACTATGGCTACACCTTC. Complete variable domain (other parts from reference TRBV5-1 and TRBJ1-2): KAGVTQTPRYLIKTRGQQVTLSCSPISGHRSVSWYQQTPGQGLQFLFEYFSETQRNKGNFPGRFSGRQFSNSRSEMNVSTLELGDSALYLCASSFRDINYGYTFGSGTRLTVV.

The gene calls are TRBV6-5 and TRBJ2-2, with TRBD2 identical over 8 bases. There are 15 residues in the CDR3. Germline V lookup: CDR1 MNHEY, CDR2 SVGAGI. The ends lost 5 bases at V and 7 bases at J; junction bases unmatched: 9. The CDR3 nucleotides read TGTGCCAGCAGTACCCGGGGGGGCTACGGCGGGGAGCTGTTTTTT. Protein sequence: CASSTRGGYGGELFF.

This clonotype appeared many times. The chain uses TRBV5-1 and TRBJ2-7; no clear D gene. The ends were cut back, 0 bases at V and 2 bases at J, with 12 bases in the middle. CDR1 and CDR2 (germline): SGHRS, YFSETQ. The CDR3 totals 15 residues. As DNA, the CDR3 is TGCGCCAGCAGCTTGGACGTCACCCGAACCTACGAGCAGTACTTC. It encodes CASSLDVTRTYEQYF.

This clonotype was detected many times. J is TRBJ2-5 and V is TRBV30, with 9 bases fitting TRBD1. Germline values: CDR1 GTSNPN, CDR2 SVGIG (reference sequence). CDR3 size: 12 residues. J lost 5 bases, V lost 5 bases, and 3 bases had no gene match. The CDR3, as DNA: TGTGCCTGGCGACAGGGGGACGAGACCCAGTACTTC. Translating gives CAWRQGDETQYF. The full variable domain, its missing parts supplied by reference TRBV30 and TRBJ2-5, is SQTIHQWPATLVQPVGSPLSLECTVEGTSNPNLYWYRQAAGRGLQLLFYSVGIGQISSEVPQNLSASRPQDRQFILSSKKLLLSDSGFYLCAWRQGDETQYFGPGTRLLVL.

This chain joins TRBV7-4 and TRBJ1-1; D remains unclear. Between the trimmed V and J ends, which lost 8 bases and 6 bases, there was a span of 16 bases. The CDR3 totals 13 residues. Germline V CDR1 and CDR2: SGHVT, SQSDAQ. CDR3 loop: CASGWGDIAEAFF. The CDR3 DNA reads as TGTGCCAGCGGTTGGGGAGACATCGCTGAAGCTTTCTTT.

This clonotype was seen at least ten times. The rearrangement uses TRBV12-3 or TRBV12-4 and TRBJ2-5; 12 bases map to TRBD2. CDR3 size: 17 residues. Trimming took 5 bases from V and 5 from J; bases not matched to a gene: 12. In DNA, the CDR3 is TGTGCCAGCAGTCCCGGACTAGCGGGAAAATATTTGGAGACCCAGTACTTC. Translated, it gives CASSPGLAGKYLETQYF.

At least ten counts were recorded for this clonotype. The chain carries TRBV6-6 and TRBJ2-1; 7 nucleotides match TRBD2. After removal of 0 bases from V and 1 base from J, the junction contained 15 bases not matched to a gene. Germline lookup yields CDR1 MNHNY and CDR2 SVGAGI (reference sequence). This CDR3 has 20 amino acids. This CDR3 is CASSYSRTLRGSLSYNEQFF. As DNA, the CDR3 is TGTGCCAGCAGTTACTCGAGAACCCTTCGCGGGAGTCTTTCCTACAATGAGCAGTTCTTC.

The sample holds many counts of this clonotype. The chain joins TRBV20-1 to TRBJ2-7; TRBD1 matches at 7 bases. The V and J ends lost 5 bases and 3 bases, in that order; junction bases with no gene match: 10. This CDR3 region has 14 residues. Germline CDR1 is DFQATT and CDR2 is SNEGSKA (reference sequence). CDR3 amino acids: CSAGDSLSNYEQYF. The CDR3 DNA follows: TGCAGTGCTGGGGACAGCCTTTCAAACTACGAGCAGTACTTC.

This clonotype was seen many times. CDR3 coding DNA: TGTGCCTGGAGTCAGGGGGGAGGCTACACCTTC. It codes for CAWSQGGGYTF. This chain connects TRBV30 to TRBJ1-2; TRBD1 matches 7 bases. Losses at the gene ends were 2 bases for V and 8 bases for J; bases not matched to a gene: 2. CDR3 size: 11 residues. CDR1 and CDR2 (germline): GTSNPN, SVGIG (reference sequence).

The V gene is TRBV12-3 or TRBV12-4, the J gene TRBJ2-4; D is uncertain. The CDR3 loop spans 11 amino acids. With 1 base removed from V and 10 bases from J, the gap between germline ends came to 5 bases. The CDR3, as DNA: TGTGCCAGCAGTTTAGGGGGAATTCAGTACTTC. Its translation: CASSLGGIQYF.

The chain is built from TRBV5-1 and TRBJ1-2; 8 bases line up with TRBD1. The CDR3 contains 15 residues. With V trimmed by 0 bases and J by 6 bases, 7 bases remained unmatched. Germline lookup yields CDR1 SGHRS and CDR2 YFSETQ. The CDR3, as DNA: TGCGCCAGCAGCTTGGCCGCAGGGGGCGCCGATGGCTACACCTTC. As protein: CASSLAAGGADGYTF.

The genes are TRBV6-2 or TRBV6-3 and TRBJ2-5, with D hard to call. The germline CDR1 and CDR2 sequences are MNHEY and SVGEGT. The CDR3 consists of 13 residues. Deletions cut 1 base from V and 7 bases from J, with 10 bases between. The CDR3 DNA reads TGTGCCAGCAGTTACTACGCCCCAAGGACCCAGTACTTC. Its protein product is CASSYYAPRTQYF.

This clonotype was observed at least ten times. The chain has TRBV3-1 and TRBJ2-6, with D uncertain. Trimming left V 4 bases short and J 0 bases short, with 7 bases between. This CDR3 comprises 15 residues. Per germline, CDR1 LGHDT and CDR2 YNNKEL (reference sequence). CDR3 nucleotide sequence: TGTGCCAGCAGCCCCGAAATCTCTGGGGCCAACGTCCTGACTTTC. Residues: CASSPEISGANVLTF.

At least ten counts were recorded for this clonotype. The V and J genes are TRBV30 and TRBJ1-1; D gene uncertain. Germline V gene lookup returns CDR1 GTSNPN and CDR2 SVGIG (reference sequence). This CDR3 is 12 amino acids long. With 0 bases removed from V and 4 bases from J, the gap between germline ends came to 6 bases. This CDR3 reads CAWSVPFTEAFF. CDR3 nucleotides: TGTGCCTGGAGTGTACCATTCACTGAAGCTTTCTTT.

By share, this clonotype ranks as large (0.1 to 1%). J is TRBJ2-5 and V is TRBV2, with 7 bases aligning to TRBD2. Trimming removed 7 bases from V and 2 bases from J; junction bases left unmatched: 10. This CDR3 is built from 15 residues. Germline V lookup: CDR1 SNHLY, CDR2 FYNNEI. The CDR3 nucleotides read TGTGCCAGCATCGGGTACGGGACTACACAAGAGACCCAGTACTTC. Encoded protein: CASIGYGTTQETQYF.

This clonotype was recorded many times. The gene calls are TRBV6-5 and TRBJ2-7, with D possibly being TRBD1 or TRBD2 (5 bases each). Trimming removed 3 bases at V and 3 bases at J, with 15 bases between. The CDR3 covers 15 residues. Germline CDR1 is MNHEY and CDR2 is SVGAGI. CDR3 nucleotides: TGTGCCAGCAGTTATGGGGGTATTTTCGGCTACGAGCAGTACTTC. This codes for CASSYGGIFGYEQYF.

This clonotype was seen at least ten times. This chain links TRBV5-1 with TRBJ2-1; 8 positions agree with TRBD2. This CDR3 comprises 15 residues. Germline V gene lookup returns CDR1 SGHRS and CDR2 YFSETQ. With 3 bases clipped from V and 4 bases from J, the junction kept 6 bases outside the gene matches. CDR3 sequence: CASSSSGYQYNEQFF. The CDR3 DNA reads as TGCGCCAGCAGCTCTAGCGGGTATCAATACAATGAGCAGTTCTTC.

This clonotype was recorded at least ten times. This rearrangement joins TRBV29-1 to TRBJ2-2; D is uncertain. The CDR3 sequence is 11 residues long. CDR1 is SQVTM and CDR2 is ANQGSEA in the germline V gene. V was shortened by 5 bases and J by 8 bases, with 9 bases between the two germline ends. CDR3 loop: CSVSLAGELFF. The DNA for the CDR3 is TGCAGCGTTTCCCTGGCAGGGGAGCTGTTTTTT.

This clonotype was seen many times. The chain carries TRBV5-5 and TRBJ2-5; perhaps TRBD1 as D (6 bases). The germline gives CDR1 SGHKS, CDR2 YYEKEE (reference sequence). V was trimmed by 4 bases and J by 0 bases, leaving 10 bases between them. The CDR3 runs to 14 residues. The CDR3 bases are TGTGCCAGCAGCCGGGGACAAAACCAAGAGACCCAGTACTTC. Its translation is CASSRGQNQETQYF.

This clonotype appeared many times. The gene calls are TRBV20-1 and TRBJ2-3; 16 nucleotides agree with TRBD2. Losses at the gene ends were 1 base for V and 6 bases for J; bases not matched to a gene: 4. CDR3 length: 16 amino acids. CDR1 and CDR2 from the germline V gene are DFQATT and SNEGSKA (reference sequence). The CDR3 coding sequence is TGCAGTGCTAGAGGTGGGACTAGCGGGAGGGCCGATACGCAGTATTTT. Amino acid sequence: CSARGGTSGRADTQYF.

Ten or more counts support this clonotype. V gene TRBV12-3 or TRBV12-4 combines with J gene TRBJ2-4; 8 positions agree with TRBD2. This CDR3 spans 16 amino acids. With V trimmed by 7 bases and J by 1 base, 9 bases remained unmatched. Written as DNA, the CDR3 is TGTGCCAGCACCCCCGCCCGGGAGGGGGCCAAAAACATTCAGTACTTC. It specifies CASTPAREGAKNIQYF.

This clonotype showed up many times. V usage is TRBV6-5 and J usage is TRBJ2-2; D unresolved. Trimming removed 2 bases at V and 9 bases at J, with 10 bases between. The CDR3 runs 13 residues. In germline, CDR1 is MNHEY, CDR2 SVGAGI. CDR3 coding DNA: TGTGCCAGCAGTTACCAAAGTTCAAGGGAGCTGTTTTTT. Its translation: CASSYQSSRELFF.

In this sample, this clonotype turned up many times. The chain is built from TRBV28 and TRBJ1-5, with D perhaps TRBD1 (5 bases). V dropped 4 bases and J dropped 6 bases, with 7 bases sitting between them. CDR3 size: 12 residues. Germline CDR1 reads MDHEN; CDR2 reads SYDVKM. The CDR3 DNA reads TGTGCCAGCAGTTCCAGGGTTCAGCCCCAGCATTTT. Its translation: CASSSRVQPQHF. Variable domain in full (rest from reference TRBV28 and TRBJ1-5): DVKVTQSSRYLVKRTGEKVFLECVQDMDHENMFWYRQDPGLGLRLIYFSYDVKMKEKGDIPEGYSVSREKKERFSLILESASTNQTSMYLCASSSRVQPQHFGDGTRLSIL.

This clonotype was counted at least ten times. The V call is TRBV10-3, the J call TRBJ2-2; no clear D. The CDR3 totals 12 residues. V was clipped by 3 bases and J by 5 bases, with 4 bases between them. Germline V gene data show CDR1 as ENHRY and CDR2 as SYGVKD. This CDR3 reads CAISERTGELFF. The CDR3 region has the DNA TGTGCCATCAGTGAAAGGACCGGGGAGCTGTTTTTT.

This clonotype was counted at least ten times. V is TRBV7-3 and J is TRBJ2-1, with 12 positions matching TRBD2. Germline V gene data show CDR1 as SGHTA and CDR2 as FQGTGA. Losses at the gene ends were 5 bases for V and 6 bases for J; bases not matched to a gene: 11. This CDR3 has 17 amino acids. The CDR3 here is CASSAGPLAGGRNEQFF. The CDR3 DNA is TGTGCCAGCAGCGCGGGCCCACTAGCGGGAGGACGCAATGAGCAGTTCTTC.

This clonotype was observed many times. The rearrangement links TRBV28 to TRBJ2-7; D may be TRBD1 or TRBD2 (7 bases each). The length of the CDR3 is 13 residues. Germline V gene sequence: CDR1 MDHEN, CDR2 SYDVKM. The V end was cut by 5 bases, the J end by 5 bases, with 13 bases between. The CDR3 protein is CASSTQGRDEQYF. DNA for the CDR3: TGTGCCAGCAGTACACAGGGGAGGGACGAGCAGTACTTC.

By share, this clonotype ranks as medium-sized (0.01 to 0.1%). This chain links TRBV7-3 with TRBJ2-2; 11 bases line up with TRBD2. The CDR3 runs 16 residues. The V gene's germline CDR1 is SGHTA and CDR2 FQGTGA. V shed 6 bases, J shed 1 base, and the junction held 4 bases outside the gene matches. The CDR3 bases are TGTGCCAGCAGGGCTACTAGCGGGGGGAACACCGGGGAGCTGTTTTTT. This sequence encodes CASRATSGGNTGELFF.

This clonotype has ten or more counts. V is TRBV6-5 and J is TRBJ2-7; 13 bases map to TRBD2. CDR1 is MNHEY and CDR2 is SVGAGI in the germline V gene. The CDR3 is made up of 14 amino acids. V gave up 6 bases and J gave up 7 bases; unmatched junction bases: 6. The DNA for the CDR3 is TGTGCCAGCAGGACCGGGACTAGCGGGATGGAGCAGTACTTC. It specifies CASRTGTSGMEQYF.